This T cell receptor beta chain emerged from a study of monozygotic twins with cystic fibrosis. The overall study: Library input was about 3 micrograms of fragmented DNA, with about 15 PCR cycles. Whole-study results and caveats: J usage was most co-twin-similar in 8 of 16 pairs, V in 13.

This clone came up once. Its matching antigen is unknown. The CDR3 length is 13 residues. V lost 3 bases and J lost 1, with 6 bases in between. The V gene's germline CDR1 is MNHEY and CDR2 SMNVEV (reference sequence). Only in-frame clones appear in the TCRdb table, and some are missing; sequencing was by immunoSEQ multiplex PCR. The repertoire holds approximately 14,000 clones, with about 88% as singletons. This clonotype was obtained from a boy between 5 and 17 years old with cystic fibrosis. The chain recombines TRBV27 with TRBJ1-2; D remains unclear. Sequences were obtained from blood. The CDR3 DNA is TGTGCCAGCAGTTTTAAGGGTAACTATGGCTACACCTTC. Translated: CASSFKGNYGYTF.